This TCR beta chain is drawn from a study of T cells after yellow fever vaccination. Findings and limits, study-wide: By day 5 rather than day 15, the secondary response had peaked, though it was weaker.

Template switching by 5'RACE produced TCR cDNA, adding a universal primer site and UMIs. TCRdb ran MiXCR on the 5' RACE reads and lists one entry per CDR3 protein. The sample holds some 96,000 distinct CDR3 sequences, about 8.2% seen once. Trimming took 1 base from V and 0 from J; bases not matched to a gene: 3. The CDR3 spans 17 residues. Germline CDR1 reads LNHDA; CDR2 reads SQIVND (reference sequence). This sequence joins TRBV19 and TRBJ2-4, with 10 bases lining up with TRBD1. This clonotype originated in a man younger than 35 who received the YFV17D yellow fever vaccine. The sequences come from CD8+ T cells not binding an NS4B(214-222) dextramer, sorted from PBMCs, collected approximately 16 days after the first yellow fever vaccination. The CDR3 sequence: CASSIVGQGVAKNIQYF. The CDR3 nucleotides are TGTGCCAGTAGTATAGTTGGACAGGGGGTAGCCAAAAACATTCAGTACTTC.